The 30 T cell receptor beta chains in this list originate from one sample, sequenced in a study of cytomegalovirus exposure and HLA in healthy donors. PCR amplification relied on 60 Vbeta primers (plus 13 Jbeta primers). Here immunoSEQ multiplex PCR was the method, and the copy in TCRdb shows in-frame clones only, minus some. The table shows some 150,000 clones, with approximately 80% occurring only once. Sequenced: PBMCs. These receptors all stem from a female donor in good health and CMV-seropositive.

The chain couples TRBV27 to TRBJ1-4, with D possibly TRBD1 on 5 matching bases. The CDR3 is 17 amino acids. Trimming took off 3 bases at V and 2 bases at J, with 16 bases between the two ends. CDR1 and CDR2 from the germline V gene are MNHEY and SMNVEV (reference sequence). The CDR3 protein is CASSFLGRAGTNEKLFF. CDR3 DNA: TGTGCCAGCAGTTTTCTGGGCAGGGCGGGGACTAATGAAAAACTGTTTTTT.

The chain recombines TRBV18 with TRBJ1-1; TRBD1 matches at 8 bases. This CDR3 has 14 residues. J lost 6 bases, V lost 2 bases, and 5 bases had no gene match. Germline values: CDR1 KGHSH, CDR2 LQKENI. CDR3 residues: CASSPRQGAPEAFF. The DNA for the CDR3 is TGTGCCAGCTCACCAAGGCAGGGGGCACCTGAAGCTTTCTTT.

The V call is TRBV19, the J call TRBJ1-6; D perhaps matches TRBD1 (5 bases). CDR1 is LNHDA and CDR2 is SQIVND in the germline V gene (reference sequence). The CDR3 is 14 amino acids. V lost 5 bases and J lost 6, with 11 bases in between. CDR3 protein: CASSGGLFNSPLHF. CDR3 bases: TGTGCCAGTAGTGGGGGACTTTTTAATTCACCCCTCCACTTT.

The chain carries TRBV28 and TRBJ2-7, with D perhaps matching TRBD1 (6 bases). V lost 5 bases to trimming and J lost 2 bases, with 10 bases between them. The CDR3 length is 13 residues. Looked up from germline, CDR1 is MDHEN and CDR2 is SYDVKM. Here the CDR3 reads CASSTQGPYEQYF. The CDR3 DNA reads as TGTGCCAGCAGTACACAGGGTCCCTACGAGCAGTACTTC.

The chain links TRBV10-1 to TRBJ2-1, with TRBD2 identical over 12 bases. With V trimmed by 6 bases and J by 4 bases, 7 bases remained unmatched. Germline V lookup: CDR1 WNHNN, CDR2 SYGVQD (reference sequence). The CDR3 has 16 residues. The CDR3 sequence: CASSPLLAGGYNEQFF. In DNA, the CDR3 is TGCGCCAGCAGCCCCCTGCTAGCGGGAGGGTACAATGAGCAGTTCTTC.

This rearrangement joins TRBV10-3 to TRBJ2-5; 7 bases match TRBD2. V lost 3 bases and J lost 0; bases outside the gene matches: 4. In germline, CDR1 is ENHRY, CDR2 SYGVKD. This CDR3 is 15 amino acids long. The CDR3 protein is CAISDGGTNQETQYF. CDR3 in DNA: TGTGCCATCAGTGATGGTGGGACTAACCAAGAGACCCAGTACTTC.

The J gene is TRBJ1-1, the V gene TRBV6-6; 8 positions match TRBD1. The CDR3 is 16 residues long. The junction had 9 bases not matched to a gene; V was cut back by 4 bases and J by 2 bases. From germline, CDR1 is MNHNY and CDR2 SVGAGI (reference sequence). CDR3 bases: TGTGCCAGCAGTTCCATCCCGGACAGGGAAAACACTGAAGCTTTCTTT. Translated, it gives CASSSIPDRENTEAFF.

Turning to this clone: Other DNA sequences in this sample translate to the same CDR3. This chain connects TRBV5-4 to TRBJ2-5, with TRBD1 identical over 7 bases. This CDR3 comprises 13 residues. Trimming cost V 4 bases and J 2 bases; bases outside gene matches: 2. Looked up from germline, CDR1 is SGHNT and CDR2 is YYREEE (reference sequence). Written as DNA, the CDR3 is TGTGCCAGCAGCCCCAGGGGGCAAGAGACCCAGTACTTC. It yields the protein CASSPRGQETQYF.

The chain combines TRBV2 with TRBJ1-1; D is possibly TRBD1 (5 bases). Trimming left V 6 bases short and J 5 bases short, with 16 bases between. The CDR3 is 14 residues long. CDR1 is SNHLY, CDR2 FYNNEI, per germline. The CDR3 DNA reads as TGTGCCAGCAGCGAGGGACTTCTGAGGACTGAAGCTTTCTTT. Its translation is CASSEGLLRTEAFF.

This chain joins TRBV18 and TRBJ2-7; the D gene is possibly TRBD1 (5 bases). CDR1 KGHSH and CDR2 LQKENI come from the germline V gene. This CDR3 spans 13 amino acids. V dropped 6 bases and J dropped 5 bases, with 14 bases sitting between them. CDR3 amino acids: CASSPSRDHEQYF. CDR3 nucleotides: TGTGCCAGCTCGCCAAGCAGGGATCACGAGCAGTACTTC.

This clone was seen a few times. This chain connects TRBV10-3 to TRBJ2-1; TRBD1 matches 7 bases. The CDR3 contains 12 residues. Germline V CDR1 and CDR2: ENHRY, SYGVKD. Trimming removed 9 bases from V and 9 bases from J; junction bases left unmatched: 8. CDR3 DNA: TGTGCCATTTCCGGGACAGCCCCTGAGCAGTTCTTC. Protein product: CAISGTAPEQFF.

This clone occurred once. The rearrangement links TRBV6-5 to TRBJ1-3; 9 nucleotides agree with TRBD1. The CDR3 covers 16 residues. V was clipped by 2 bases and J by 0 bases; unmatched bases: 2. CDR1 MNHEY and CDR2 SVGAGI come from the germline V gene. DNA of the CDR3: TGTGCCAGCAGTTACGGGGGACAGGGCTCTGGAAACACCATATATTTT. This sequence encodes CASSYGGQGSGNTIYF.

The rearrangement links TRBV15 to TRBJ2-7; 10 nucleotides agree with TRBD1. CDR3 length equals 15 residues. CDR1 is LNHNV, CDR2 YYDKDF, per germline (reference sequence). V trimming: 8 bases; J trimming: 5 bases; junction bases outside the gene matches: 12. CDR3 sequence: CATGSTGGKKHEQYF. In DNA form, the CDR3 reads TGTGCCACCGGGTCGACAGGGGGCAAAAAACACGAGCAGTACTTC.

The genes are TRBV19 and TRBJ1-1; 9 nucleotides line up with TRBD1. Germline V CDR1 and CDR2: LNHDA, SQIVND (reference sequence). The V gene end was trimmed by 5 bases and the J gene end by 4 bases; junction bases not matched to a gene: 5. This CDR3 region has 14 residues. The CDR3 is CASSLNRGLTEAFF. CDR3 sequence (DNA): TGTGCCAGTAGTTTAAACAGGGGGCTCACTGAAGCTTTCTTT.

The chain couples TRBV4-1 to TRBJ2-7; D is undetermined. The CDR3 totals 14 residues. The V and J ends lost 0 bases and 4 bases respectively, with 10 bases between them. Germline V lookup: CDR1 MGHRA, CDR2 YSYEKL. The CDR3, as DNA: TGCGCCAGCAGCCAAGACCGCGAAAAATACGAGCAGTACTTC. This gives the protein CASSQDREKYEQYF.

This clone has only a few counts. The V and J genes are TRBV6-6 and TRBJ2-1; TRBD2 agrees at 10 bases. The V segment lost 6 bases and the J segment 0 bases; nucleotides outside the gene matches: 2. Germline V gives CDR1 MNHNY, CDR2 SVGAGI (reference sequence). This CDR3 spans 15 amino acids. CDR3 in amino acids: CASRASGSSYNEQFF. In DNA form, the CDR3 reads TGTGCCAGCAGAGCTAGCGGGAGCTCCTACAATGAGCAGTTCTTC.

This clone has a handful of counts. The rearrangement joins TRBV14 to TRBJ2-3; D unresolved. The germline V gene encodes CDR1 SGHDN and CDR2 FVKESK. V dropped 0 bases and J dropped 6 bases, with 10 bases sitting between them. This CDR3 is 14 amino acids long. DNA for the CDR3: TGTGCCAGCAGCCAAGACCCCCCTCGGGATACGCAGTATTTT. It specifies CASSQDPPRDTQYF.

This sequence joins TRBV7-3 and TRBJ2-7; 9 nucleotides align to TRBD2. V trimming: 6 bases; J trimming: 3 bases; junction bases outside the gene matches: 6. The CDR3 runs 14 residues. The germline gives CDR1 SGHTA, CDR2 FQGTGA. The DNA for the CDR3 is TGTGCCAGCAGTCGAGCGGGAGGAGACTACGAGCAGTACTTC. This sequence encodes CASSRAGGDYEQYF.

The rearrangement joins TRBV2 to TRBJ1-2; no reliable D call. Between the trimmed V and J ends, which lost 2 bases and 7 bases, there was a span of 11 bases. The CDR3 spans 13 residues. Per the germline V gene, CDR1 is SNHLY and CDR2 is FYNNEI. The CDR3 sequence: CASSELPVGGYTF. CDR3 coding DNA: TGTGCCAGCAGTGAACTGCCAGTTGGTGGCTACACCTTC.

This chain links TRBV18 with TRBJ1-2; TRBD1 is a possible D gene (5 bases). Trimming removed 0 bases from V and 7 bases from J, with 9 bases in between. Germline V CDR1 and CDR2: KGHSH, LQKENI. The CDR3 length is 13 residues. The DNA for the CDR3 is TGTGCCAGCTCACCACCGGCAGGGCCTGGCTACACCTTC. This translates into CASSPPAGPGYTF.

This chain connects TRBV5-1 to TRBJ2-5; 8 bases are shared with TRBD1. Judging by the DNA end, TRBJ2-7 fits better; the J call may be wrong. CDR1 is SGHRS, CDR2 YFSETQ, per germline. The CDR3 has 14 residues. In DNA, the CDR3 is TGCGCCAGCAGCCGGGACAGGAGCCGGTACGAGCAGTACTTC. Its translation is CASSRDRSRYEQYF.

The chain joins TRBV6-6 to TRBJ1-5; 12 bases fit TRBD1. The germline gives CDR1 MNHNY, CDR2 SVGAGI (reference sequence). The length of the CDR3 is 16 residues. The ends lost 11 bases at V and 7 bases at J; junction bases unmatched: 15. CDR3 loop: CAAFEAGQGASQPQHF. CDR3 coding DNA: TGTGCCGCCTTTGAGGCGGGACAGGGGGCTTCACAGCCCCAGCATTTT.

CDR3 amino acids: CASSLMSSYEQYF. In DNA, the CDR3 is TGTGCCAGCAGCTTAATGAGCTCCTACGAGCAGTACTTC. The chain couples TRBV7-3 to TRBJ2-7; D is uncertain. This CDR3 comprises 13 residues. Germline V lookup: CDR1 SGHTA, CDR2 FQGTGA. V lost 1 base and J lost 0, with 4 bases in between. Variable domain in full (rest from reference TRBV7-3 and TRBJ2-7): GAGVSQTPSNKVTEKGKYVELRCDPISGHTALYWYRQSLGQGPEFLIYFQGTGAADDSGLPNDRFFAVRPEGSVSTLKIQRTERGDSAVYLCASSLMSSYEQYFGPGTRLTVT.

In nucleotides, the CDR3 is TGTGCCAGCAGCCAAGCAGGGGCTCTGCACAATGAGCAGTTCTTC. Protein product: CASSQAGALHNEQFF. V and J are TRBV14 and TRBJ2-1; a possible D gene is TRBD1 (6 bases). CDR1 and CDR2 (germline): SGHDN, FVKESK. The CDR3 loop spans 15 amino acids. Trimming pared 1 base from V and 5 bases from J, leaving 12 bases between.

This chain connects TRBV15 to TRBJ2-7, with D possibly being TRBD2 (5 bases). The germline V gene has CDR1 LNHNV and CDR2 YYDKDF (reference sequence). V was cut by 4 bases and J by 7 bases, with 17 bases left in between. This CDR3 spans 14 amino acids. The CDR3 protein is CATSTGLRDWEQYF. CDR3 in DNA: TGTGCCACCAGCACCGGACTTAGGGATTGGGAGCAGTACTTC. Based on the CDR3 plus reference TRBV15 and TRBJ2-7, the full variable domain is DAMVIQNPRYQVTQFGKPVTLSCSQTLNHNVMYWYQQKSSQAPKLLFHYYDKDFNNEADTPDNFQSRRPNTSFCFLDIRSPGLGDTAMYLCATSTGLRDWEQYFGPGTRLTVT.

The CDR3 DNA sequence: TGCGCCAGCAGCCAGGGGCTAGCGGGAGTGGATGAGCAGTTCTTC. Amino acids: CASSQGLAGVDEQFF. The gene calls are TRBV4-1 and TRBJ2-1; TRBD2 matches at 10 bases. J was trimmed by 8 bases and V by 3 bases; bases with no gene match: 7. The CDR3 covers 15 residues. Germline CDR1 is MGHRA and CDR2 is YSYEKL.

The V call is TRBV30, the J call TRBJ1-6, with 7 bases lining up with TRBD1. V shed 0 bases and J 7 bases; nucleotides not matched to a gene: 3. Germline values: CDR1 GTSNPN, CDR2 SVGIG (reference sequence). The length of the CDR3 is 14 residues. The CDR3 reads CAWSVVTGNSPLHF. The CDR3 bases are TGTGCCTGGAGTGTTGTGACAGGGAATTCACCCCTCCACTTT.

The chain's CDR3 is CASSVSIDSYEQYF. CDR3 bases: TGTGCCAGCAGCGTATCCATTGACAGCTACGAGCAGTACTTC. This rearrangement joins TRBV9 to TRBJ2-7, with D perhaps TRBD1 (5 bases). The V and J ends lost 1 base and 3 bases respectively, with 11 bases between them. Germline values: CDR1 SGDLS, CDR2 YYNGEE. CDR3 length: 14 amino acids.

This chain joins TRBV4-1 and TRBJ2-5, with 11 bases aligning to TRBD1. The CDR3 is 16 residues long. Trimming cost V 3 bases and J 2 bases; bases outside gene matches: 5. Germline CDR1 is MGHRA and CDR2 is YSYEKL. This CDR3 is CASSQSGTGGQETQYF. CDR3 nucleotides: TGCGCCAGCAGCCAGTCGGGGACAGGGGGACAAGAGACCCAGTACTTC.

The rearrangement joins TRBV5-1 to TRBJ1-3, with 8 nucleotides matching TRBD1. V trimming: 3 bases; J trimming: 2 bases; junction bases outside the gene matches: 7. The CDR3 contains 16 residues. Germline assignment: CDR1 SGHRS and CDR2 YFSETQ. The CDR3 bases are TGCGCCAGCAGCTCTAATGCAGGGGGCCCTGGAAACACCATATATTTT. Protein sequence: CASSSNAGGPGNTIYF.